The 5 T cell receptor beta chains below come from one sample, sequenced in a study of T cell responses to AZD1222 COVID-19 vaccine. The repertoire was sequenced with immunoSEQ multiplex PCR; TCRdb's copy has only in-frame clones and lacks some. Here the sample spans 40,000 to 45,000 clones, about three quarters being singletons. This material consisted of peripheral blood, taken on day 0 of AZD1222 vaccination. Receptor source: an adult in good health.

The DNA for the CDR3 is TGTGCCACCAGTAGCCCGTCAGCGAACACCGGGGAGCTGTTTTTT. This translates into CATSSPSANTGELFF. The chain couples TRBV24-1 to TRBJ2-2; D is undetermined. The V end lost 6 bases, the J end lost 0 bases, and 10 bases lay between the germline ends. Germline V gene lookup returns CDR1 KGHDR and CDR2 SFDVKD. The CDR3 runs 15 residues.

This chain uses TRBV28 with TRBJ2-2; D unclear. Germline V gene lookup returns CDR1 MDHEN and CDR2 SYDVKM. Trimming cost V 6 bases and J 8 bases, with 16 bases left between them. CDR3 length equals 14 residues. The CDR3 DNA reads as TGTGCCAGCAGGCCCTTCCCCCTGGCGGGGGAGCTGTTTTTT. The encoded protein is CASRPFPLAGELFF. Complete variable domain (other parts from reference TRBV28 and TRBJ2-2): DVKVTQSSRYLVKRTGEKVFLECVQDMDHENMFWYRQDPGLGLRLIYFSYDVKMKEKGDIPEGYSVSREKKERFSLILESASTNQTSMYLCASRPFPLAGELFFGEGSRLTVL.

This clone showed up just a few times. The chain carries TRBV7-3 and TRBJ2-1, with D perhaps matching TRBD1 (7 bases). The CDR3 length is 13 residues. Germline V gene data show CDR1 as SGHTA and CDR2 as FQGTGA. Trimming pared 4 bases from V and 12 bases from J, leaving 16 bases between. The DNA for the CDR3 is TGTGCCAGCAGCTCAGACGCGGGACAGTCGCAGTTCTTC. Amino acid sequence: CASSSDAGQSQFF. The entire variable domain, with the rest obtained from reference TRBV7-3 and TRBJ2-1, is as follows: GAGVSQTPSNKVTEKGKYVELRCDPISGHTALYWYRQSLGQGPEFLIYFQGTGAADDSGLPNDRFFAVRPEGSVSTLKIQRTERGDSAVYLCASSSDAGQSQFFGPGTRLTVL.

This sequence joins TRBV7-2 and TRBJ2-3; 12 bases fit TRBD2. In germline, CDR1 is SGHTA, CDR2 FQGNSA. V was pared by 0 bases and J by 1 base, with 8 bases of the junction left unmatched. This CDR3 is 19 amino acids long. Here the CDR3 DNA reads TGTGCCAGCAGCTTAGCGCTAGCGGGGGGGCGAAGGCGCACAGATACGCAGTATTTT. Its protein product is CASSLALAGGRRRTDTQYF.

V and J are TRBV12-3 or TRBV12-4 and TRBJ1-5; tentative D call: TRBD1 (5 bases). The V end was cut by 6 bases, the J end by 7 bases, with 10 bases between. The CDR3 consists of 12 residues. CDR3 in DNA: TGTGCCAGCAGGCAGGGAAGCCAGCCCCAGCATTTT. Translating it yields CASRQGSQPQHF.